This T cell receptor beta chain comes out of a study of molecular identifiers for immune sequencing clone quantification. TCRdb re-analysed the PCR reads in MiXCR, keeping a single row per CDR3 protein. Among some 12,000 distinct CDR3 sequences listed, 15% to 20% were seen once. This clonotype is medium-sized (0.01 to 0.1%) within its sample. Germline-derived CDR1 and CDR2 are WSHSY and SAAADI. CDR3 length: 12 amino acids. V dropped 0 bases and J dropped 4 bases, with 3 bases sitting between them. For naive CD8 T cells, sorting used the CD8+CD4-CCR7+CD45RA+ phenotype. The gene calls are TRBV10-2 and TRBJ1-2, with D uncertain. The clonotype originates from a human donor in good health. Some libraries in this study had Jurkat cell RNA spiked in. The sequenced sample was naive CD8+ T cells from blood, with Jurkat cell RNA spiked in. Subset denoted: FACS-sorted CD8+CD4-CCR7+CD45RA+ naive T cells. The CDR3 DNA sequence: TGCGCCAGCAGTGAGTCCCCCTATGGCTACACCTTC. Translation gives CASSESPYGYTF.